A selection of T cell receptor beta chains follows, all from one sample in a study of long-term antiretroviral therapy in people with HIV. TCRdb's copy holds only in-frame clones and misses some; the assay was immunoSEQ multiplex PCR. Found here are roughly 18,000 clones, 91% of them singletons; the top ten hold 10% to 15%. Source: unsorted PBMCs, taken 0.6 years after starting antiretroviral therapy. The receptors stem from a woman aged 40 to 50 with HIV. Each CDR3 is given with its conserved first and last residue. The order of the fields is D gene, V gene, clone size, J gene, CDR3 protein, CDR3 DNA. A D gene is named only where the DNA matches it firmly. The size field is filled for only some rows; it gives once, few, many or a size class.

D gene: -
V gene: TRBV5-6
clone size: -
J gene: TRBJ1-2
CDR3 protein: CASSLGSLVLEGYTF
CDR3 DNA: TGTGCCAGCAGCTTGGGATCTTTGGTTCTTGAGGGCTACACCTTC

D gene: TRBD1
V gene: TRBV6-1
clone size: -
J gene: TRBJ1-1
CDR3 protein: CASRRQGVNTEAFF
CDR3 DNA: TGTGCCAGCAGGAGACAGGGGGTGAACACTGAAGCTTTCTTT

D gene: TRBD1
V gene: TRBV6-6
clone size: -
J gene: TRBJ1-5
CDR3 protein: CASRGQGTQPQHF
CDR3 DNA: TGTGCCAGCAGGGGACAGGGCACTCAGCCCCAGCATTTT

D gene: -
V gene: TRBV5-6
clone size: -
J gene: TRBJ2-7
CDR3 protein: CASSLWRLRPFYEQYF
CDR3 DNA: TGTGCCAGCAGCTTGTGGAGGCTCCGGCCCTTCTACGAGCAGTACTTC

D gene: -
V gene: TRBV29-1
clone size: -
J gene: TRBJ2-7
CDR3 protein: CSVSGETGSNEQYF
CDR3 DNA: TGCAGCGTATCAGGGGAGACGGGGTCCAACGAGCAGTACTTC

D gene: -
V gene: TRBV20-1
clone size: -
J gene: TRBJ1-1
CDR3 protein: CSARGNTEAFF
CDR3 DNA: TGCAGTGCTAGAGGGAACACTGAAGCTTTCTTT

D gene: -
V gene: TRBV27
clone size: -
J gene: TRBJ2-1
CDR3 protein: CASSLLQGSFNNEQFF
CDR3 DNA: TGTGCCAGCAGTTTACTTCAGGGCTCTTTTAATAATGAGCAGTTCTTC

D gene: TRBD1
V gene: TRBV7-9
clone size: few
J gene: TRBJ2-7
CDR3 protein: CASSRWDRASISYEQYF
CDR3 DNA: TGTGCCAGCAGCCGATGGGACAGGGCAAGTATCTCCTACGAGCAGTACTTC

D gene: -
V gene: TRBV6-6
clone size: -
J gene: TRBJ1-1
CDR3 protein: CASRNNEPRAFF
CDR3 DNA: TGTGCCAGCAGGAATAACGAACCCCGAGCTTTCTTT

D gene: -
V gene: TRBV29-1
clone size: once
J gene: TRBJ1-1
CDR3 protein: CSGEVNTEAFF
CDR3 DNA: TGCAGCGGGGAAGTGAACACTGAAGCTTTCTTT

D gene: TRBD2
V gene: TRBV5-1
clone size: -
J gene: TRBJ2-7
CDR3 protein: CASSLGAGGPYEQYF
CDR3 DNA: TGCGCCAGCAGCTTAGGAGCGGGGGGGCCCTACGAGCAGTACTTC

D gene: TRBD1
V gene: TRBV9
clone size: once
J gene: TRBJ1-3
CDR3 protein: CASSVGTGSGNTIYF
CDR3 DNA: TGTGCCAGCAGCGTAGGGACAGGGAGTGGAAACACCATATATTTT

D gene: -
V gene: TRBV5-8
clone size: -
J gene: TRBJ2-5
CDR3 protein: CASSLTLEAQETQYF
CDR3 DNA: TGTGCCAGCAGTCTTACTCTGGAGGCTCAAGAGACCCAGTACTTC

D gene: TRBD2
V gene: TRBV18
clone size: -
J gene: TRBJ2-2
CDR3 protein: CASSPPPPVAGGNTGELFF
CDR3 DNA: TGTGCCAGCTCACCCCCCCCTCCCGTAGCGGGGGGGAACACCGGGGAGCTGTTTTTT

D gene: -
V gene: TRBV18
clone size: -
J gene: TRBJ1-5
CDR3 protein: CASSQSEQGYNQPQHF
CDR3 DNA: TGTGCCAGCTCCCAATCTGAACAGGGCTACAATCAGCCCCAGCATTTT

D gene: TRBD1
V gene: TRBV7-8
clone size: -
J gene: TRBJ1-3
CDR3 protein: CASSQGANSGNTIYF
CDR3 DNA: TGTGCCAGCAGCCAGGGGGCCAACTCTGGAAACACCATATATTTT

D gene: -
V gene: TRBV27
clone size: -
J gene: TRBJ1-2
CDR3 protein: CASSFGGNRGYTF
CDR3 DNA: TGTGCCAGCAGTTTTGGCGGAAACCGGGGCTACACCTTC

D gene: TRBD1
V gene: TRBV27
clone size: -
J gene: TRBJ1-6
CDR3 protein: CASSLRGPGLNSPLHF
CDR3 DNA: TGTGCCAGCAGTTTAAGGGGGCCCGGGCTTAATTCACCCCTCCACTTT

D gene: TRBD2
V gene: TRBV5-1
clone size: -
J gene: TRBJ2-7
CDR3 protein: CASSLEAGVTYEQYF
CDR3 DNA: TGCGCCAGCAGCTTGGAGGCGGGGGTGACCTACGAGCAGTACTTC

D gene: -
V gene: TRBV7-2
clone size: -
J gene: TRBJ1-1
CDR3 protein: CASSSPLRVNTEAFF
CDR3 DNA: TGTGCCAGCAGCTCGCCCCTCAGGGTGAACACTGAAGCTTTCTTT

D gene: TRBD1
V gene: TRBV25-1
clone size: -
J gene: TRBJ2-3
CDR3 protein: CASSVERKTGPTDTQYF
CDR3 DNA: TGTGCCAGCAGTGTGGAAAGGAAGACAGGGCCCACAGATACGCAGTATTTT

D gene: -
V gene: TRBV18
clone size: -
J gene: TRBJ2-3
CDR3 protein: CASSPQGGADTQYF
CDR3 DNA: TGTGCCAGCTCACCGCAAGGAGGGGCAGATACGCAGTATTTT

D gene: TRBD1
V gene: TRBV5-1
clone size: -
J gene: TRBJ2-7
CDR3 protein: CASSEGTGSYEQYF
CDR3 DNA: TGCGCCAGCAGCGAGGGGACAGGGTCGTACGAGCAGTACTTC

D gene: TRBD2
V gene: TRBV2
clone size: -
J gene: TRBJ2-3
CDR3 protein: CAKAGGGSTDTQYF
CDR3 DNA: TGTGCCAAAGCGGGGGGTGGGAGCACAGATACGCAGTATTTT

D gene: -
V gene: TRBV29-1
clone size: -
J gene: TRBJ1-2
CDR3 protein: CSAERGSGYGYTF
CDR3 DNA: TGCAGCGCCGAAAGGGGATCCGGGTATGGCTACACCTTC

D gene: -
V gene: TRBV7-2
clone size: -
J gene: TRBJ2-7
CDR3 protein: CASSPDSLLKFF
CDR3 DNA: TGTGCCAGCAGCCCGGACTCGCTCCTAAAATTCTTC

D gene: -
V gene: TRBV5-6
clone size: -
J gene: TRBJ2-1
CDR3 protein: CASSFRSRSSYNEQFF
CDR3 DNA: TGTGCCAGCAGCTTTCGATCCCGGAGCTCCTACAATGAGCAGTTCTTC

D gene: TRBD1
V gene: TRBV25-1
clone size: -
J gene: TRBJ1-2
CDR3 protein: CASSGTGGRANYGYTF
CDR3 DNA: TGTGCCAGCAGTGGGACAGGGGGACGGGCTAACTATGGCTACACCTTC

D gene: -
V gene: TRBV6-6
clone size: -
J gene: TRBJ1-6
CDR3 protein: CASRPREGSSPLHF
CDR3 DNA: TGTGCCAGCAGGCCTAGGGAGGGGAGTTCACCCCTCCACTTT

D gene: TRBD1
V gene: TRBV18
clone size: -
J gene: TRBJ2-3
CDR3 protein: CASSPRQGPDTQYF
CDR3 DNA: TGTGCCAGCTCACCAAGACAGGGTCCAGATACGCAGTATTTT

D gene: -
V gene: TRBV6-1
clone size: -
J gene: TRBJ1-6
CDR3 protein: CASSEAQGALSPYNSPLHF
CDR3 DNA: TGTGCCAGCAGTGAAGCGCAAGGGGCATTAAGTCCCTATAATTCACCCCTCCACTTT

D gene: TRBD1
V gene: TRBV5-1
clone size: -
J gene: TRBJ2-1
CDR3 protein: CASSLPRTGGGEQFF
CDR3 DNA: TGCGCCAGCAGCTTGCCTCGGACAGGGGGGGGTGAGCAGTTCTTC

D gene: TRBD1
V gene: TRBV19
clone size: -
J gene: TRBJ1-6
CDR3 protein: CASRRDSEAYNSPLHF
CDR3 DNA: TGTGCCAGTAGGAGGGACAGCGAAGCCTATAATTCACCCCTCCACTTT

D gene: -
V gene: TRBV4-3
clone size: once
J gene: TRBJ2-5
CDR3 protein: CASSQDLSSWGETQYF
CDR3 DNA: TGCGCCAGCAGCCAAGATTTGTCTAGCTGGGGGGAGACCCAGTACTTC

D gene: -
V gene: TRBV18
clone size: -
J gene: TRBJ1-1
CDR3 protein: CASSPSELNTEAFF
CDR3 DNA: TGTGCCAGCTCACCCAGCGAACTAAACACTGAAGCTTTCTTT

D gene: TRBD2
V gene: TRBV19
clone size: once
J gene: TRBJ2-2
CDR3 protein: CASSIYGGGGVELFF
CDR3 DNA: TGTGCCAGTAGTATTTACGGCGGGGGAGGTGTGGAGCTGTTTTTT

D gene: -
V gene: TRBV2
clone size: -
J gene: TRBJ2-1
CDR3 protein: CASSPAHAGQFF
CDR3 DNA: TGTGCCAGCAGTCCCGCCCATGCTGGACAGTTCTTC

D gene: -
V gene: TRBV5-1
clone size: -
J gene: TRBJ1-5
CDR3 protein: CASSLGTGNQPQHF
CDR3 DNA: TGCGCCAGCAGCTTGGGGACAGGCAATCAGCCCCAGCATTTT

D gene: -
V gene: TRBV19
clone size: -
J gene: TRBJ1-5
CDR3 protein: CATGDYSNQPQHF
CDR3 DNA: TGTGCCACTGGGGATTATAGCAATCAGCCCCAGCATTTT

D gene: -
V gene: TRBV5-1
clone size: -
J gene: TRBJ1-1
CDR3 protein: CASSQGPSNTEAFF
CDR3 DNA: TGCGCCAGCAGCCAGGGGCCTTCGAACACTGAAGCTTTCTTT

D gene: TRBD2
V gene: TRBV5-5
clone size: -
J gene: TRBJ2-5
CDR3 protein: CASSVLAGGPETQYF
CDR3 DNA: TGTGCCAGCAGCGTTCTAGCGGGGGGGCCGGAGACCCAGTACTTC

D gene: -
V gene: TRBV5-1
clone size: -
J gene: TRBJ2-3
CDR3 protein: CASSLALATSDTQYF
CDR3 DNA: TGCGCCAGCAGCTTAGCACTAGCCACGTCAGATACGCAGTATTTT

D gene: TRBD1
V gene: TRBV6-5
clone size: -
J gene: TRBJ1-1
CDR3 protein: CASSWGQAVLGSEAFF
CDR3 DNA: TGTGCCAGCAGTTGGGGACAGGCGGTTTTGGGATCTGAAGCTTTCTTT

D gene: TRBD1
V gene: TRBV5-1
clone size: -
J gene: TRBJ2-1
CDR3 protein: CASSFGGTGGYNEQFF
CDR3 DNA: TGCGCCAGCAGCTTTGGGGGGACAGGGGGGTACAATGAGCAGTTCTTC

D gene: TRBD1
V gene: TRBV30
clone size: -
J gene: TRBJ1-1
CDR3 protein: CAWRGQGSTEAFF
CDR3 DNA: TGTGCCTGGAGAGGACAGGGGAGTACTGAAGCTTTCTTT

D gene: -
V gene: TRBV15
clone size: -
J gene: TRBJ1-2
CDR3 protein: CATGGPTNYGYTF
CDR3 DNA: TGTGCCACCGGCGGGCCTACTAACTATGGCTACACCTTC

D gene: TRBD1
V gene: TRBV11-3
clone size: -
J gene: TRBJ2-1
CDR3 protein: CASSIGTGRENEQFF
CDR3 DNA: TGTGCCAGCAGCATCGGGACAGGGCGGGAGAATGAGCAGTTCTTC

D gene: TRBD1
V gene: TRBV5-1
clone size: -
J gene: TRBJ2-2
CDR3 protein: CASSTGQGVTGELFF
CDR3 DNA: TGCGCCAGCAGCACGGGACAGGGGGTCACCGGGGAGCTGTTTTTT

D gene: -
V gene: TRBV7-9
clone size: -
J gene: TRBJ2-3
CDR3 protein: CASSLEGRGWGTDTQYF
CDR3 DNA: TGTGCCAGCAGCTTAGAAGGGCGGGGCTGGGGCACAGATACGCAGTATTTT

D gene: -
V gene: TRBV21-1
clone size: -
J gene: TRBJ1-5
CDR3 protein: CASSNGGRQDAYQPQHF
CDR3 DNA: TGTGCCAGCAGCAATGGGGGGCGACAGGACGCTTATCAGCCCCAGCATTTT